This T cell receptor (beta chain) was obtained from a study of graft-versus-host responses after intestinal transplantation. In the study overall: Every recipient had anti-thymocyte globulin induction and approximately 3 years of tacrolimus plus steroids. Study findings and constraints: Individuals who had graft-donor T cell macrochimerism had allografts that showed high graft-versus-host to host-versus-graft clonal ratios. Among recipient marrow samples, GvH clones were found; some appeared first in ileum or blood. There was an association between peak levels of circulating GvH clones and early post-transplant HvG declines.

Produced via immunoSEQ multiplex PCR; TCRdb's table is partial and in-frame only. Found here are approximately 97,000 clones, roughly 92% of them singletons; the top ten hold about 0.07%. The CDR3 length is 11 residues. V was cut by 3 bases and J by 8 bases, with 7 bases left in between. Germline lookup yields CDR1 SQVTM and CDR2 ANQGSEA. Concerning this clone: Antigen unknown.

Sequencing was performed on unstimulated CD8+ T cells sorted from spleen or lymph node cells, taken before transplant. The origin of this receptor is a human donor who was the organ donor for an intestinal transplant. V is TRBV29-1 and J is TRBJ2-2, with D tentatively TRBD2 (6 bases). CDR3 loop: CSVELAGELFF. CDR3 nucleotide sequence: TGCAGCGTTGAGCTAGCGGGGGAGCTGTTTTTT.